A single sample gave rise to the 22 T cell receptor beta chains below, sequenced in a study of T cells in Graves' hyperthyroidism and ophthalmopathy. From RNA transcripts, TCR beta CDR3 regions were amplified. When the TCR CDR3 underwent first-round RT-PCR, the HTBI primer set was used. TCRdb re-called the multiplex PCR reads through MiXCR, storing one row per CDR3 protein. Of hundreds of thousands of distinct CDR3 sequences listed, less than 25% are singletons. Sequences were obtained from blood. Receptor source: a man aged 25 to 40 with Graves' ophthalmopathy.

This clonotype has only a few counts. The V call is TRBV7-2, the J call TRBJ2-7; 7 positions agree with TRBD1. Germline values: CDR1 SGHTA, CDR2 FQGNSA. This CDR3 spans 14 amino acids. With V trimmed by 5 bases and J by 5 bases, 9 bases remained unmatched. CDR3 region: CASSLRDSVNEQYF. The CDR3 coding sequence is TGTGCCAGCAGCCTCCGGGACAGTGTCAACGAGCAGTACTTC. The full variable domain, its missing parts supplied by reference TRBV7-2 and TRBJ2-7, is GAGVSQSPSNKVTEKGKDVELRCDPISGHTALYWYRQSLGQGLEFLIYFQGNSAPDKSGLPSDRFSAERTGGSVSTLTIQRTQQEDSAVYLCASSLRDSVNEQYFGPGTRLTVT.

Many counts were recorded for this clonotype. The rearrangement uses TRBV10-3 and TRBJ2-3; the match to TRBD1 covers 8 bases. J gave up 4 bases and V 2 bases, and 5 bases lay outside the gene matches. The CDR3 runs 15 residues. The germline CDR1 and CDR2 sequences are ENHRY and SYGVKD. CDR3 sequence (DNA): TGTGCCATCAGTGAGGGTCAGGGGGCCGCAGATACGCAGTATTTT. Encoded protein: CAISEGQGAADTQYF.

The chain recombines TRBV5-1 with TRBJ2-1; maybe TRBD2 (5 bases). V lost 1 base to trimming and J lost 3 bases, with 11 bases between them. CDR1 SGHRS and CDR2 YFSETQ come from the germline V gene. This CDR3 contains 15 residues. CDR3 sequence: CASSLRLADYNEQFF. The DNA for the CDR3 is TGCGCCAGCAGCTTGAGGCTAGCTGACTACAATGAGCAGTTCTTC.

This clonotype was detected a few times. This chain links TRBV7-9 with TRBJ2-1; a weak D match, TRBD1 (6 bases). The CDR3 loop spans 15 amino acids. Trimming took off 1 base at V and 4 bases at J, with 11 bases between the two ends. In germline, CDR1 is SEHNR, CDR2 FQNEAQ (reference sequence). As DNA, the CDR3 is TGTGCCAGCAGCTTAGAGGGGGAGTGGTACAATGAGCAGTTCTTC. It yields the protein CASSLEGEWYNEQFF.

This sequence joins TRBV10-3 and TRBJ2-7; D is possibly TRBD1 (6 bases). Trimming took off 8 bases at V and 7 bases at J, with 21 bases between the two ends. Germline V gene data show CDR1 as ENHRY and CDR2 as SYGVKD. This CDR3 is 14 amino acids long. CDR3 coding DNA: TGTGCCATCTCCCTAGGACAGACCCCCTGGGAGCAGTACTTC. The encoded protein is CAISLGQTPWEQYF.

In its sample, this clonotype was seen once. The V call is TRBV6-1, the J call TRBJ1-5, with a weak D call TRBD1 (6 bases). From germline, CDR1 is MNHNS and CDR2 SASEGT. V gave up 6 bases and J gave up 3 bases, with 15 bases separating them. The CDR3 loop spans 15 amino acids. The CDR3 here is CASSKVQGFNQPQHF. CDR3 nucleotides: TGTGCCAGCAGCAAAGTCCAGGGGTTCAATCAGCCCCAGCATTTT.

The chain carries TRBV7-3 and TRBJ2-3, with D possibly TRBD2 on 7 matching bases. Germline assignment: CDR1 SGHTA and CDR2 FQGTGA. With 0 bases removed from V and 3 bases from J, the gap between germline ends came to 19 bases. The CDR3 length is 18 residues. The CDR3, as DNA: TGTGCCAGCAGCTTAACAGGCGGCAGGGGAGGGAGAACAGATACGCAGTATTTT. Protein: CASSLTGGRGGRTDTQYF.

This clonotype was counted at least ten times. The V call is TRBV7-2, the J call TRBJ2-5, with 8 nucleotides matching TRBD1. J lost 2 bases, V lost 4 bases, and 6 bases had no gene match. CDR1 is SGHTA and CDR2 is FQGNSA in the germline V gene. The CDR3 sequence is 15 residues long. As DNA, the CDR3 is TGTGCCAGCAGCTGGGGACAGGCGAAACAAGAGACCCAGTACTTC. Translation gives CASSWGQAKQETQYF.

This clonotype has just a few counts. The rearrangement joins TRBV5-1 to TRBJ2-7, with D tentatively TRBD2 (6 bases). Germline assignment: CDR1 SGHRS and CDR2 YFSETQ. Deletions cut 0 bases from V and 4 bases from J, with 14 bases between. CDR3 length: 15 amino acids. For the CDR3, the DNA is TGCGCCAGCAGCTTGGGGGCAGCGGGCGTTTACGAGCAGTACTTC. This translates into CASSLGAAGVYEQYF.

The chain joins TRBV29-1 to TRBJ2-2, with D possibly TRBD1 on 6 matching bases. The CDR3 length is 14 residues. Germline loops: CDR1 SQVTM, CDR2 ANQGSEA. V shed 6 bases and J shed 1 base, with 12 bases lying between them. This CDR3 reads CSVGGQMNTGELFF. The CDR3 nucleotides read TGCAGCGTCGGTGGACAGATGAACACCGGGGAGCTGTTTTTT.

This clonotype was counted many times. CDR3 residues: CASSEASKKLFF. The CDR3 coding sequence is TGTGCCAGCAGTGAAGCGTCTAAGAAACTGTTTTTT. The chain links TRBV2 to TRBJ1-4; D gene uncertain. Trimming stripped 0 bases from V and 11 bases from J, with 7 bases between. The germline CDR1 and CDR2 sequences are SNHLY and FYNNEI. This CDR3 contains 12 residues.

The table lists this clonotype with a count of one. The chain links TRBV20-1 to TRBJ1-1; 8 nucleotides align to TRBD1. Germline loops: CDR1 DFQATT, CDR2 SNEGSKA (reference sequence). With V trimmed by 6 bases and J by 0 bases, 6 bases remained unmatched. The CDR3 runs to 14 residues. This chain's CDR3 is CSAKQGGMNTEAFF. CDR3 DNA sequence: TGCAGTGCAAAACAGGGGGGCATGAACACTGAAGCTTTCTTT.

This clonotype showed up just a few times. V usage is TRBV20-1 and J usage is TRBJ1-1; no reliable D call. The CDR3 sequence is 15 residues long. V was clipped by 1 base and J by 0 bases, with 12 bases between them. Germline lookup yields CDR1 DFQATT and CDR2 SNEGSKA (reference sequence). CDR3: CSARVRTRLNTEAFF. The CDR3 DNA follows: TGCAGTGCTAGAGTTCGGACGAGACTGAACACTGAAGCTTTCTTT.

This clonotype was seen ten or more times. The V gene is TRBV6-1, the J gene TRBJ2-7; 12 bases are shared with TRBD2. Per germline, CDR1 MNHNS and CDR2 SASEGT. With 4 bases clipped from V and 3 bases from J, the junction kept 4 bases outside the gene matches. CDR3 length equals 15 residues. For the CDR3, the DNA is TGTGCCAGCAGTGGAGAGACTAGCGGGAGCTACGAGCAGTACTTC. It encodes CASSGETSGSYEQYF.

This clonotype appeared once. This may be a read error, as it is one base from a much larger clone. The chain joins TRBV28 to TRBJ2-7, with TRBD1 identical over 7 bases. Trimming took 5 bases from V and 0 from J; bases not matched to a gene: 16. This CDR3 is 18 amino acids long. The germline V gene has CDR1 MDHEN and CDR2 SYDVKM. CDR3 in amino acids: CASSGRLLTGKSSYEQYF. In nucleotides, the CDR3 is TGTGCCAGCAGTGGCAGGCTGCTGACAGGGAAGAGCTCCTACGAGCAGTACTTC.

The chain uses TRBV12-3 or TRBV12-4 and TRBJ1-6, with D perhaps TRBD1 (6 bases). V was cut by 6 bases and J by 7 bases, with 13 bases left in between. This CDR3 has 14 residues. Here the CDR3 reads CASSLGTPNSPLHF. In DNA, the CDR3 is TGTGCCAGCAGCCTAGGGACACCGAATTCACCCCTCCACTTT.

CDR3 protein: CASSVAQDSSNYGYTF. The CDR3, as DNA: TGTGCCAGCAGCGTAGCCCAGGACTCCTCCAACTATGGCTACACCTTC. The V and J genes are TRBV9 and TRBJ1-2, with D hard to call. The germline V gene encodes CDR1 SGDLS and CDR2 YYNGEE. V dropped 0 bases and J dropped 2 bases, with 14 bases sitting between them. The CDR3 runs to 16 residues.

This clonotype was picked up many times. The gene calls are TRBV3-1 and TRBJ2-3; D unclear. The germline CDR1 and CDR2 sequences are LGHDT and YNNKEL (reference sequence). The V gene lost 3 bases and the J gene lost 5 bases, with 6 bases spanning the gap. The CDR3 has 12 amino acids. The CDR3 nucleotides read TGTGCCAGCAGCCAGTGGCGAGATACGCAGTATTTT. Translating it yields CASSQWRDTQYF.

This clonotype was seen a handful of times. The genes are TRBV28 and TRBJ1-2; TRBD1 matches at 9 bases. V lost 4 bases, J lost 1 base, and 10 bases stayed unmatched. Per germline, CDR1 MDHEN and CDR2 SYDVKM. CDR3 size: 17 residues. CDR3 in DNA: TGTGCCAGCAGTTGGTCCTCTAGGGGACAGGGTAACTATGGCTACACCTTC. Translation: CASSWSSRGQGNYGYTF.

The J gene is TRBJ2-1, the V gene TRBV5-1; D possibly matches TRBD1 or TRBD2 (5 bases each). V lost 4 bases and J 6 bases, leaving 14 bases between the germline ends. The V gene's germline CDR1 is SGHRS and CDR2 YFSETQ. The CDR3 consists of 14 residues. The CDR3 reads CASSLRTGANEQFF. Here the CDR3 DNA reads TGCGCCAGCAGCCTACGAACCGGGGCCAATGAGCAGTTCTTC.

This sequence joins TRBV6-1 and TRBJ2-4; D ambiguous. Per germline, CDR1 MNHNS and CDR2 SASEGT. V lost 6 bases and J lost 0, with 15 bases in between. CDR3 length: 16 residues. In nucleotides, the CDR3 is TGTGCCAGCAGGGAAAGTGCCCGGAGAGCCAAAAACATTCAGTACTTC. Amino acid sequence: CASRESARRAKNIQYF.

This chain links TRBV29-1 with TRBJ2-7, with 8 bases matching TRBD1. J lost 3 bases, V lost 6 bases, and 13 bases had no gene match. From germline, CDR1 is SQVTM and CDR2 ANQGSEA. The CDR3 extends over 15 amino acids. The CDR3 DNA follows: TGCAGCGTCCTCAAACCGGGACAGGTAGACTACGAGCAGTACTTC. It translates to CSVLKPGQVDYEQYF.